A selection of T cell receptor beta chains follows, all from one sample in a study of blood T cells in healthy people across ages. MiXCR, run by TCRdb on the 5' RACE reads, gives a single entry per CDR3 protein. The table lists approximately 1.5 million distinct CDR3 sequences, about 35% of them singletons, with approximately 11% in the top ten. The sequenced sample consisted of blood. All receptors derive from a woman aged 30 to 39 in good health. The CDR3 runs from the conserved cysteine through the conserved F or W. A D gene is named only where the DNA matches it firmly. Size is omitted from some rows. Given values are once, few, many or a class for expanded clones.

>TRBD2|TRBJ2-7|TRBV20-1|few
TGCAGTGCTAGAGATCCGTCGGGAGGGCAAAGCGAGCAGTACTTC
CSARDPSGGQSEQYF
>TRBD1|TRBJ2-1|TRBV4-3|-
TGCGCCAGCAGCCAAGCTATCCCCGGGACAGGCCGTCCGAAAAAGCTCAATGAGCAGTTCTTC
CASSQAIPGTGRPKKLNEQFF
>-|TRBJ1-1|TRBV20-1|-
TGCAGTGCTAGAACGGCAGTTGAAGCTTTCTTT
CSARTAVEAFF
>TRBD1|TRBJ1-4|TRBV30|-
TGTGCCGTCACCGGGACAGGGGTGGAAAAACTGTTTTTT
CAVTGTGVEKLFF
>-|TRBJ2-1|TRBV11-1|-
TGTGCCAGCAGCTCGCCCCGGTTGGGCTCCTACAATGAGCAGTTCTTC
CASSSPRLGSYNEQFF
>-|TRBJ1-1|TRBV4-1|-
TGCGCCAGCAGCCAAGCCACGGACGGAGCCGAAGCTTTCTTT
CASSQATDGAEAFF
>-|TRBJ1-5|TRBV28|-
TGTGCCAGCAGTTTAATCGGGCAGACTAGCAATCAGCCCCAGCATTTT
CASSLIGQTSNQPQHF
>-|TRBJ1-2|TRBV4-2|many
TGTGCCAGCAGCCAAGATCAGGGTAACTATGGCTACACCTTC
CASSQDQGNYGYTF
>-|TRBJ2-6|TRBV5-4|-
TGTGCCAGCAGCTTTACCTCATTACTTGGGGCCAACGTCCTGACTTTC
CASSFTSLLGANVLTF
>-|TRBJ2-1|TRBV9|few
TGTGCCAGCAGCGTAGGACGAGGGAGGGGGTACAATGAGCAGTTCTTC
CASSVGRGRGYNEQFF
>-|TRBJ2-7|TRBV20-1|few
TGCAGTGCTAGAGATGGCATAGCGGACCTTATGGGGGAGCAGTACTTC
CSARDGIADLMGEQYF
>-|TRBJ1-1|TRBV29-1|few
TGCAGCGGGGCAGGCCCGGCCAACACTGAAGCTTTCTTT
CSGAGPANTEAFF
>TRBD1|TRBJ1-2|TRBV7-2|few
TGTGCCAGCAGCGACAGGACAGGCGACTATGGCTACACCTTC
CASSDRTGDYGYTF
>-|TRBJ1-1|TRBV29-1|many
TGCAGCGTTGCCGACAGGCCGAACACTGAAGCTTTCTTT
CSVADRPNTEAFF
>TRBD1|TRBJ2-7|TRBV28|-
TGTGCCAGCAGTTTATTAGGACAGGCCCCCTACGAGCAGTACTTC
CASSLLGQAPYEQYF
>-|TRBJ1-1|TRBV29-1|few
TGCAGCGTGCTCTCAGGGCTGAACACTGAAGCTTTCTTT
CSVLSGLNTEAFF
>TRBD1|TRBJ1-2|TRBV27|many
TGTGCCAGCAGTTATCTCCGACAGGGGGCCCTTTATGGCTACACCTTC
CASSYLRQGALYGYTF
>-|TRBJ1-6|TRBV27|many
TGTGCCAGCAGTTTTGGGGGTTCACCCCTCCACTTT
CASSFGGSPLHF
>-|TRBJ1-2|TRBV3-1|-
TGTGCCAGCAGCCAAGAAGTCAGTTCCTATGGCTACACCTTC
CASSQEVSSYGYTF
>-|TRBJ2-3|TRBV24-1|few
TGTGCCACCAGTGATCAGGGGAGCACAGATACGCAGTATTTT
CATSDQGSTDTQYF
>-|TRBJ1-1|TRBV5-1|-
TGCGCCAGCAGCTTTTCCGGGGCGACGGGCACTGAAGCTTTCTTT
CASSFSGATGTEAFF
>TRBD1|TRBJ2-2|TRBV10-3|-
TGTGCCATCAGTGGACAGGGGAACACCGGGGAGCTGTTTTTT
CAISGQGNTGELFF
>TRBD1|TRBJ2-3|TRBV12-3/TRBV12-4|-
TGTGCCAGCAGTCCCCGGGACAGGCGAAGCACAGATACGCAGTATTTT
CASSPRDRRSTDTQYF
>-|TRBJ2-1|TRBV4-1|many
TGCGCCAGCAGCCAACCTGCTAGCGACCCCTACAATGAGCAGTTCTTC
CASSQPASDPYNEQFF
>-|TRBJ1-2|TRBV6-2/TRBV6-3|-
TGTGCCAGCAGTTACTCATCGGGGGCGGAAGGCTACACCTTC
CASSYSSGAEGYTF
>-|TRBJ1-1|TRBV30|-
TGTGCCTGGAGAGCCAGAAGGGGCACTGAAGCTTTCTTT
CAWRARRGTEAFF